Below, 32 T cell receptor beta chains from the same sample are listed, as sequenced in a study of T cell responses to AZD1222 COVID-19 vaccine. The assay was immunoSEQ multiplex PCR, and TCRdb's table has in-frame clones only and misses some. The table lists over 150,000 clones, around 89% of them singletons. Sequenced material: peripheral blood, taken on day 0 of AZD1222 vaccination. These receptors were taken from an adult in good health.

The rearrangement joins TRBV30 to TRBJ2-3, with TRBD2 identical over 9 bases. The germline gives CDR1 GTSNPN, CDR2 SVGIG (reference sequence). The CDR3 sequence is 16 residues long. The trim removed 0 bases at V and 1 base at J, leaving 5 bases unmatched. The CDR3 DNA reads as TGTGCCTGGAGTGTACGAGCGGGGGGCCGCACAGATACGCAGTATTTT. Protein product: CAWSVRAGGRTDTQYF.

This chain connects TRBV27 to TRBJ2-4; 8 bases are a match to TRBD2. CDR1 is MNHEY, CDR2 SMNVEV, per germline (reference sequence). The CDR3 runs 12 residues. After removal of 5 bases from V and 14 bases from J, the junction contained 8 bases not matched to a gene. CDR3 residues: CASSPHGGVEYF. CDR3 DNA: TGTGCCAGCAGTCCCCACGGGGGGGTCGAGTACTTC.

This chain connects TRBV18 to TRBJ2-7; D remains ambiguous. Germline V gene lookup returns CDR1 KGHSH and CDR2 LQKENI. This CDR3 region has 12 residues. Trimming took 4 bases from V and 5 from J, leaving 9 bases between them. This CDR3 reads CASSQLLNEQYF. The CDR3 DNA follows: TGTGCCAGCTCACAACTACTAAACGAGCAGTACTTC.

Here the CDR3 reads CASRSDGGTGELFF. The CDR3 DNA sequence: TGTGCCAGCAGGTCGGACGGTGGCACCGGGGAGCTGTTTTTT. This chain connects TRBV6-5 to TRBJ2-2; unclear D gene. CDR3 length: 14 residues. V was shortened by 6 bases and J by 4 bases, with 12 bases between the two germline ends. The germline V gene encodes CDR1 MNHEY and CDR2 SVGAGI.

The chain carries TRBV2 and TRBJ2-5, with 8 bases that match TRBD2. CDR3 length: 15 residues. V lost 7 bases and J lost 9; bases outside the gene matches: 16. CDR1 SNHLY and CDR2 FYNNEI come from the germline V gene. For the CDR3, the DNA is TGTGCCAGCACCCCGGGACTAGAAGTATCTGGGGCCCAGTACTTC. Protein product: CASTPGLEVSGAQYF.

DNA of the CDR3: TGTGCCAGCAGCTTAACCGAGAACTATGGCTACACCTTC. Residues: CASSLTENYGYTF. J is TRBJ1-2 and V is TRBV7-3, with no clear D. Germline assignment: CDR1 SGHTA and CDR2 FQGTGA. Trimming left V 0 bases short and J 2 bases short, with 4 bases between. The length of the CDR3 is 13 residues.

The table lists this clone with a count of one. The sample holds other DNA sequences that translate to the same CDR3. J is TRBJ1-5 and V is TRBV5-1; D unclear. The CDR3 runs to 13 residues. CDR1 and CDR2 from the germline V gene are SGHRS and YFSETQ. The V end was cut by 0 bases, the J end by 0 bases, with 1 base between. The CDR3 loop reads CASSLGSNQPQHF. CDR3 bases: TGCGCCAGCAGCTTGGGTAGCAATCAGCCCCAGCATTTT.

This rearrangement joins TRBV7-2 to TRBJ1-6; 10 bases fit TRBD1. Germline V lookup: CDR1 SGHTA, CDR2 FQGNSA. The ends lost 1 base at V and 8 bases at J; junction bases unmatched: 2. CDR3 length: 15 amino acids. CDR3 region: CASSLVGTGDSPLHF. Written as DNA, the CDR3 is TGTGCCAGCAGCTTAGTAGGGACAGGGGATTCACCCCTCCACTTT.

V gene TRBV28 combines with J gene TRBJ2-5; D is perhaps TRBD2 (6 bases). CDR3 length equals 12 residues. The germline CDR1 and CDR2 sequences are MDHEN and SYDVKM. Deletions cut 3 bases from V and 9 bases from J, with 11 bases between. The CDR3 reads CASSLGGYAQYF. In nucleotides, the CDR3 is TGTGCCAGCAGTTTGGGAGGTTATGCCCAGTACTTC.

V and J are TRBV30 and TRBJ1-2, with D perhaps TRBD1 (6 bases). CDR1 and CDR2 from the germline V gene are GTSNPN and SVGIG (reference sequence). V was shortened by 4 bases and J by 5 bases, with 11 bases between the two germline ends. The CDR3 consists of 12 residues. The CDR3 nucleotides are TGTGCCTGGACAGGGGTGGGGTATGGCTACACCTTC. Translated, it gives CAWTGVGYGYTF.

The chain links TRBV29-1 to TRBJ1-2; 10 bases match TRBD1. The CDR3 has 15 residues. CDR1 is SQVTM, CDR2 ANQGSEA, per germline. V shed 6 bases, J shed 4 bases, and the junction held 11 bases outside the gene matches. CDR3 protein: CSVHPDRGRGYGYTF. CDR3 DNA sequence: TGCAGCGTCCATCCCGACAGGGGGCGCGGCTATGGCTACACCTTC.

The V call is TRBV9, the J call TRBJ2-1, with TRBD1 identical over 8 bases. V dropped 4 bases and J dropped 4; count of bases not matched to a gene: 13. The V gene's germline CDR1 is SGDLS and CDR2 YYNGEE. This CDR3 has 17 residues. The CDR3 region is CASSKTGAGRLYNEQFF. The CDR3 bases are TGTGCCAGCAGCAAGACAGGGGCAGGGCGGTTATACAATGAGCAGTTCTTC.

This sequence joins TRBV2 and TRBJ2-1, with 14 bases matching TRBD2. This CDR3 region has 15 residues. V shed 5 bases and J 8 bases; nucleotides not matched to a gene: 5. Germline assignment: CDR1 SNHLY and CDR2 FYNNEI. The CDR3 region has the DNA TGTGCCAGCAGTTTTGGACTAGCGGGGGGAGATGAGCAGTTCTTC. Protein product: CASSFGLAGGDEQFF.

This chain links TRBV29-1 with TRBJ1-1; D is ambiguous. Germline V CDR1 and CDR2: SQVTM, ANQGSEA. The CDR3 consists of 13 residues. Between the trimmed V and J ends, which lost 4 bases and 1 base, there was a span of 10 bases. CDR3 coding DNA: TGCAGCGTTGTGTCTATAGAGAACACTGAAGCTTTCTTT. It specifies CSVVSIENTEAFF.

J is TRBJ1-4 and V is TRBV10-3; D may be TRBD1 (5 bases). The CDR3 is made up of 14 amino acids. CDR1 is ENHRY and CDR2 is SYGVKD in the germline V gene. The ends were cut back, 3 bases at V and 4 bases at J, with 9 bases in the middle. CDR3 sequence (DNA): TGTGCCATCAGTGACTGGGACGTTAATGAAAAACTGTTTTTT. Translation: CAISDWDVNEKLFF.

This chain joins TRBV25-1 and TRBJ2-3; 7 bases are a match to TRBD1. The CDR3 runs to 18 residues. V was clipped by 3 bases and J by 3 bases; unmatched bases: 15. Germline CDR1 and CDR2: MGHDK and SYGVNS. CDR3 residues: CASSEGRLGGWATDTQYF. The CDR3 nucleotides read TGTGCCAGCAGTGAGGGCCGTCTAGGGGGCTGGGCTACAGATACGCAGTATTTT. The whole variable domain, remainder taken from reference TRBV25-1 and TRBJ2-3, is EADIYQTPRYLVIGTGKKITLECSQTMGHDKMYWYQQDPGMELHLIHYSYGVNSTEKGDLSSESTVSRIRTEHFPLTLESARPSHTSQYLCASSEGRLGGWATDTQYFGPGTRLTVL.

This clone has a handful of counts. The rearrangement links TRBV6-4 to TRBJ2-1; tentatively, D is TRBD2 (6 bases). Germline V CDR1 and CDR2: MRHNA, SNTAGT. Trimming stripped 3 bases from V and 12 bases from J, with 15 bases between. The CDR3 covers 13 residues. The CDR3 here is CASSDSPQAGQFF. The CDR3 DNA reads TGTGCCAGCAGTGATTCCCCTCAAGCGGGGCAGTTCTTC.

The rearrangement links TRBV25-1 to TRBJ2-2; 10 bases fit TRBD1. Trimming at V came to 2 bases and at J to 3 bases, leaving 9 bases not matched to a gene. Germline V gene lookup returns CDR1 MGHDK and CDR2 SYGVNS. The CDR3 runs to 18 residues. The CDR3 is CASSEIFGTGAYTGELFF. The DNA of the CDR3 is TGTGCCAGCAGTGAAATCTTTGGGACAGGGGCGTACACCGGGGAGCTGTTTTTT.

The chain joins TRBV6-1 to TRBJ1-2; TRBD1 might be the D (6 bases). Trimming took off 3 bases at V and 4 bases at J, with 15 bases between the two ends. This CDR3 has 15 amino acids. CDR1 is MNHNS, CDR2 SASEGT, per germline. The CDR3 coding sequence is TGTGCCAGCAGTGAGACAGGTGGTTTTCTCTATGGCTACACCTTC. Its translation: CASSETGGFLYGYTF.

The chain links TRBV28 to TRBJ1-5; no definite D call. Per the germline V gene, CDR1 is MDHEN and CDR2 is SYDVKM. V was pared by 8 bases and J by 3 bases, with 23 bases between. The CDR3 contains 17 residues. CDR3 in DNA: TGTGCCAGCCCCCCAAAAGAAGTAGCTGGCCACAATCAGCCCCAGCATTTT. This codes for CASPPKEVAGHNQPQHF.

This clone was counted once. The chain combines TRBV19 with TRBJ2-1; TRBD1 matches at 7 bases. V dropped 7 bases and J dropped 4; count of bases not matched to a gene: 13. Germline CDR1 LNHDA, CDR2 SQIVND (reference sequence). CDR3 length: 16 residues. Here the CDR3 reads CASKGAGATRYNEQFF. CDR3 coding DNA: TGTGCCAGTAAGGGGGCAGGGGCGACCCGTTACAATGAGCAGTTCTTC.

The chain carries TRBV30 and TRBJ1-6; D possibly corresponds to TRBD1 (5 bases). Germline V gene sequence: CDR1 GTSNPN, CDR2 SVGIG (reference sequence). This CDR3 is 14 amino acids long. The germline V and J ends were trimmed by 2 bases and 8 bases, with 13 bases remaining between them. The chain's CDR3 is CAWSRRQGHSPLHF. In DNA, the CDR3 is TGTGCCTGGAGTAGGCGGCAGGGCCATTCACCCCTCCACTTT.

This clone has more than one count but fewer than ten. This CDR3 is also generated by other DNA sequences in the sample. The chain couples TRBV19 to TRBJ1-5; D perhaps matches TRBD1 (5 bases). The V and J ends lost 5 bases and 0 bases respectively, with 8 bases between them. CDR1 and CDR2 (germline): LNHDA, SQIVND (reference sequence). This CDR3 comprises 14 residues. CDR3: CASSVRDSNQPQHF. In DNA, the CDR3 is TGTGCCAGTAGTGTCAGGGATAGCAATCAGCCCCAGCATTTT.

The chain carries TRBV9 and TRBJ2-7; 8 bases fit TRBD2. The CDR3 spans 14 residues. Germline CDR1 SGDLS, CDR2 YYNGEE. V was clipped by 4 bases and J by 6 bases; unmatched bases: 9. CDR3 sequence: CASSPGTSSSEQYF. CDR3 bases: TGTGCCAGCAGCCCGGGGACTAGTTCTTCCGAGCAGTACTTC.

The chain joins TRBV20-1 to TRBJ1-2; D might be TRBD1 (5 bases). The V end lost 5 bases, the J end lost 2 bases, and 6 bases lay between the germline ends. CDR3 length: 11 amino acids. Germline CDR1 is DFQATT and CDR2 is SNEGSKA (reference sequence). In DNA, the CDR3 is TGCAGTGCTTGGGACAACTATGGCTACACCTTC. Translating gives CSAWDNYGYTF.

The chain recombines TRBV5-4 with TRBJ1-6; TRBD1 aligns across 9 bases. After removal of 6 bases from V and 6 bases from J, the junction contained 7 bases not matched to a gene. CDR3 size: 15 residues. Looked up from germline, CDR1 is SGHNT and CDR2 is YYREEE (reference sequence). The CDR3 sequence: CASKLGTGPNSPLHF. The CDR3 bases are TGTGCCAGCAAGCTCGGGACAGGGCCTAATTCACCCCTCCACTTT.

This clone appeared once. Other DNA sequences of this sample code for an identical CDR3. The chain uses TRBV20-1 and TRBJ1-2, with D uncertain. CDR3 size: 10 residues. V lost 6 bases and J lost 3, with 5 bases in between. Germline lookup yields CDR1 DFQATT and CDR2 SNEGSKA (reference sequence). CDR3 nucleotide sequence: TGCAGTGCGATAGACTATGGCTACACCTTC. Its protein product is CSAIDYGYTF.

This clone was found once. The V and J genes are TRBV27 and TRBJ1-6; D is unresolved. Trimming left V 3 bases short and J 3 bases short, with 12 bases between. The CDR3 extends over 16 amino acids. Looked up from germline, CDR1 is MNHEY and CDR2 is SMNVEV (reference sequence). The CDR3 protein is CASSLSSGIYNSPLHF. The CDR3 DNA reads as TGTGCCAGCAGTTTGAGTTCGGGCATCTATAATTCACCCCTCCACTTT.

The genes are TRBV3-1 (or the pseudogene TRBV3-2) and TRBJ1-1; 8 nucleotides match TRBD1. In germline, CDR1 is LGHDT, CDR2 YNNKEL (reference sequence). Trimming removed 1 base from V and 4 bases from J; junction bases left unmatched: 5. The CDR3 has 15 residues. This CDR3 is CASSQANRGITEAFF. The DNA for the CDR3 is TGTGCCAGCAGCCAAGCAAACAGGGGGATCACTGAAGCTTTCTTT.

V gene TRBV27 combines with J gene TRBJ2-1; D may be TRBD1 (7 bases). The germline V and J ends were trimmed by 5 bases and 12 bases, with 23 bases remaining between them. Germline CDR1 reads MNHEY; CDR2 reads SMNVEV (reference sequence). The CDR3 runs to 15 residues. The CDR3 reads CASSPYTRQGLWQFF. DNA of the CDR3: TGTGCCAGCAGTCCCTATACGCGACAGGGACTTTGGCAGTTCTTC.

The CDR3 DNA follows: TGTGCCAGCAGCTTAGGGGGGGGAGCATATAATTCACCCCTCCACTTT. It translates to CASSLGGGAYNSPLHF. The rearrangement uses TRBV13 and TRBJ1-6; D is possibly TRBD1 (5 bases). V lost 0 bases, J lost 4 bases, and 10 bases lay in between. This CDR3 spans 16 amino acids. Germline V lookup: CDR1 PRHDT, CDR2 FYEKMQ (reference sequence).

J is TRBJ2-1 and V is TRBV5-1; D uncertain. CDR1 is SGHRS, CDR2 YFSETQ, per germline. Trimming removed 0 bases at V and 10 bases at J, with 11 bases between. CDR3 size: 13 residues. CDR3 nucleotide sequence: TGCGCCAGCAGCTTGGATACAACCTTAGAGCAGTTCTTC. Translation: CASSLDTTLEQFF.